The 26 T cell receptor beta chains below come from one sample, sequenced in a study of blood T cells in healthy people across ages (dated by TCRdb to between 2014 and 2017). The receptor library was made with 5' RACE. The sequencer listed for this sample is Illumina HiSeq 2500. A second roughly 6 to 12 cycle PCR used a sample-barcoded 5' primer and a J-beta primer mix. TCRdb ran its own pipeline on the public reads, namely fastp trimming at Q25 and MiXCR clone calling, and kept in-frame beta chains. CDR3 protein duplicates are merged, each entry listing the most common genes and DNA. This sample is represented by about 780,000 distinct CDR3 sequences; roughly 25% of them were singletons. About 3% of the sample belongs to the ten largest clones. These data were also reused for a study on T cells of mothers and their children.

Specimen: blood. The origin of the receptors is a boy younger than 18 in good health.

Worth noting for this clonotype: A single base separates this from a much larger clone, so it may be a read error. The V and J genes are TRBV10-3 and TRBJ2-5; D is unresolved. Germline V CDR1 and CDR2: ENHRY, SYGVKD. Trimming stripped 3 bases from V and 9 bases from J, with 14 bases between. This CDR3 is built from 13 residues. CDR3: CAISEYPSVAQYF. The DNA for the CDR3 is TGTGCCATCAGTGAATACCCCAGTGTGGCCCAGTACTTC.

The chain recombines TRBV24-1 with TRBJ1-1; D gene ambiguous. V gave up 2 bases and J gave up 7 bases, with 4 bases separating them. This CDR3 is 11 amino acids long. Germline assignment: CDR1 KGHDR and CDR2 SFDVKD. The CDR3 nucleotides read TGTGCCACCAGTGATTCTTATGAAGCTTTCTTT. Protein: CATSDSYEAFF.

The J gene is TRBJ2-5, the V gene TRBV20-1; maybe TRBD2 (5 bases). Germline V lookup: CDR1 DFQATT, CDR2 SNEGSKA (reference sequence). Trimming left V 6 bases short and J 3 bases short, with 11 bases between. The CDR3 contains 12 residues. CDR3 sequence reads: CSALDSKETQYF. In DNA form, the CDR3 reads TGCAGTGCCCTGGACTCTAAAGAGACCCAGTACTTC.

CDR3 bases: TGCGCCAGCAGGAGGACAGGGGTCGGGGACACTGAAGCTTTCTTT. It translates to CASRRTGVGDTEAFF. The chain links TRBV5-1 to TRBJ1-1, with 9 nucleotides matching TRBD1. V lost 5 bases, J lost 3 bases, and 8 bases stayed unmatched. Germline V gene data show CDR1 as SGHRS and CDR2 as YFSETQ. The CDR3 totals 15 residues.

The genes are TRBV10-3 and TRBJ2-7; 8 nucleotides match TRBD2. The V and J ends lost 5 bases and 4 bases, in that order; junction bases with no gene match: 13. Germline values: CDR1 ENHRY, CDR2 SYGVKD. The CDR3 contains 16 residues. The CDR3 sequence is CAISYGLASDLYEQYF. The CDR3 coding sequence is TGTGCCATCAGTTATGGACTAGCTTCCGACCTATACGAGCAGTACTTC.

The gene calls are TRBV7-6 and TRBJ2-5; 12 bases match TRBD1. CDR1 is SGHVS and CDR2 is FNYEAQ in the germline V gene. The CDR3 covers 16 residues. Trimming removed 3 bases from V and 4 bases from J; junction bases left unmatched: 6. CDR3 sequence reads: CASSLGQGAPGETQYF. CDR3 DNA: TGTGCCAGCAGCTTGGGACAGGGGGCGCCCGGAGAGACCCAGTACTTC.

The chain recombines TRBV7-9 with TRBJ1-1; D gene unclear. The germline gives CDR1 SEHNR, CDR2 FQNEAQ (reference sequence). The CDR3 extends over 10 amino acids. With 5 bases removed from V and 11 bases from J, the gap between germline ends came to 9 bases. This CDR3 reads CASSLQEAFF. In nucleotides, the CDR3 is TGTGCCAGCAGCCTCCAAGAGGCTTTCTTT. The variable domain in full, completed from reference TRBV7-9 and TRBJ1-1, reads DTGVSQNPRHKITKRGQNVTFRCDPISEHNRLYWYRQTLGQGPEFLTYFQNEAQLEKSRLLSDRFSAERPKGSFSTLEIQRTEQGDSAMYLCASSLQEAFFGQGTRLTVV.

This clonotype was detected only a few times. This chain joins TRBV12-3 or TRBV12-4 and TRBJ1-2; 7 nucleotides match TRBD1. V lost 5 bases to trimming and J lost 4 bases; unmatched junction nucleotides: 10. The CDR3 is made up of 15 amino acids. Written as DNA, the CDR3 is TGTGCCAGCAGTCAAGACAGGGCGGGATTCTATGGCTACACCTTC. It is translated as CASSQDRAGFYGYTF.

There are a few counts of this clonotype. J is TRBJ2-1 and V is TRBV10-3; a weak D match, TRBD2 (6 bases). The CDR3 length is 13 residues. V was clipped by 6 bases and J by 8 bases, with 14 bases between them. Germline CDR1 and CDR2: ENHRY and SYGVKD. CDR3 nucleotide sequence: TGTGCCATCAGCAGGGACTCGCAGGATGAGCAGTTCTTC. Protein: CAISRDSQDEQFF.

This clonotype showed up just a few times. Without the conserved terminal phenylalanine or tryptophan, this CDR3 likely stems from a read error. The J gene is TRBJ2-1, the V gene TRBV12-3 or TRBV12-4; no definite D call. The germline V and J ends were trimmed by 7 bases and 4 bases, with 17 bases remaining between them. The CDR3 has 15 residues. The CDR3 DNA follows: TGTGCCAGCACCCTTGCCGGCCTCAGATACAATGAGCAGTTCGTC. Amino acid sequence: CASTLAGLRYNEQFV.

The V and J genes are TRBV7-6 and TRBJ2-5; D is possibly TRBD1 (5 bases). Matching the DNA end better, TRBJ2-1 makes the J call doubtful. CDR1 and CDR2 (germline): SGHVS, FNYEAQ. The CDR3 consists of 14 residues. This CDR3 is CASSLGPQGNEQFF. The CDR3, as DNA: TGTGCCAGCAGCTTAGGGCCCCAGGGCAATGAGCAGTTCTTC.

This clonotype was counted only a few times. Here the CDR3 reads CASSSLDRAEAFF. CDR3 sequence (DNA): TGTGCCAGCAGCTCCCTTGACAGGGCTGAAGCTTTCTTT. J is TRBJ1-1 and V is TRBV7-2, with 7 bases fitting TRBD1. The CDR3 has 13 residues. The trim removed 4 bases at V and 6 bases at J, leaving 5 bases unmatched. CDR1 and CDR2 from the germline V gene are SGHTA and FQGNSA.

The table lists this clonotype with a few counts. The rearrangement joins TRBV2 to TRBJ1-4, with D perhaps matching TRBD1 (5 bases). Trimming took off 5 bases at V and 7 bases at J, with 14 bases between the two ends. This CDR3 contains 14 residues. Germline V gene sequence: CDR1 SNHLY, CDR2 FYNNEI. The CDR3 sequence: CASSPDGDPEKLFF. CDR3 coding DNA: TGTGCCAGCAGTCCGGACGGGGACCCTGAAAAACTGTTTTTT.

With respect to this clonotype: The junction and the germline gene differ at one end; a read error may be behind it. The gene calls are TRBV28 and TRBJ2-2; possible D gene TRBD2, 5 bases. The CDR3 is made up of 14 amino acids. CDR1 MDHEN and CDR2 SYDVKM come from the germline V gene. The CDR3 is CVSGMWDYTGELFF. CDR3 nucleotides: TGTGTCAGCGGCATGTGGGATTACACCGGGGAGCTGTTTTTT.

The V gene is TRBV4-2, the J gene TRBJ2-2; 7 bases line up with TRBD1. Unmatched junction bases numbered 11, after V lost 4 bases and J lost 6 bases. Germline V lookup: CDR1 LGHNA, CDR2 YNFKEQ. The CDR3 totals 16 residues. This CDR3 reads CASSPLGGLLSGELFF. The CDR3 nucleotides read TGTGCCAGCAGCCCCCTAGGGGGCCTTCTCTCCGGGGAGCTGTTTTTT.

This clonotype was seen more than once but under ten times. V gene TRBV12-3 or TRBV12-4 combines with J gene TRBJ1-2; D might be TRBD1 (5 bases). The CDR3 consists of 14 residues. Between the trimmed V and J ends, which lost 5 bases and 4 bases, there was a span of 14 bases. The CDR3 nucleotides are TGTGCCAGCAGTCGGACACCCGACGGCTATGGCTACACCTTC. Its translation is CASSRTPDGYGYTF.

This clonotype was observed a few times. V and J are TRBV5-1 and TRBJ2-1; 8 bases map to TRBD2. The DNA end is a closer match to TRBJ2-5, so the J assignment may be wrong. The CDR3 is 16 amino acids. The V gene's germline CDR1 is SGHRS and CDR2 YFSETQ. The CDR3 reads CASSLSPGLDHETQYF. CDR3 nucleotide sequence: TGCGCCAGCAGCCTATCTCCGGGACTAGATCACGAGACCCAGTACTTC.

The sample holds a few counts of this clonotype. In nucleotides, the CDR3 is TGTGCCAGCAGTTACTCGGGCCCCTGGACCCAGTACTTC. Its translation: CASSYSGPWTQYF. J is TRBJ2-5 and V is TRBV6-5; D gene uncertain. The CDR3 runs to 13 residues. CDR1 is MNHEY and CDR2 is SVGAGI in the germline V gene. The V and J ends lost 0 bases and 7 bases respectively, with 9 bases between them.

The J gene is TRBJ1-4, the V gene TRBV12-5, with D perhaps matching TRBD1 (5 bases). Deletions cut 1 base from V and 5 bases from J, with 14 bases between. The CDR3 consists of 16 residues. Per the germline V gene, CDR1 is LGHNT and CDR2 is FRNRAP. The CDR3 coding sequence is TGTGCTAGTGGTTTGGGACAGCTTATCGGGAATGAAAAACTGTTTTTT. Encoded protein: CASGLGQLIGNEKLFF.

CDR3 residues: CASSQGPQGETQYF. The CDR3 nucleotides read TGTGCCAGCAGCCAAGGCCCGCAAGGAGAGACCCAGTACTTC. The chain joins TRBV14 to TRBJ2-5, with D unresolved. Per the germline V gene, CDR1 is SGHDN and CDR2 is FVKESK. The CDR3 covers 14 residues. The V and J ends lost 1 base and 4 bases respectively, with 10 bases between them.

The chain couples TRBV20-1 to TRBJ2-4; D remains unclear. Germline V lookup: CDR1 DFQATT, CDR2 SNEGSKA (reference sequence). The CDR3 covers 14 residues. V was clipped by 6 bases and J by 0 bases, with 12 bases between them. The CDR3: CSAPWVVAKNIQYF. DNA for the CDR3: TGCAGTGCCCCATGGGTCGTAGCCAAAAACATTCAGTACTTC.

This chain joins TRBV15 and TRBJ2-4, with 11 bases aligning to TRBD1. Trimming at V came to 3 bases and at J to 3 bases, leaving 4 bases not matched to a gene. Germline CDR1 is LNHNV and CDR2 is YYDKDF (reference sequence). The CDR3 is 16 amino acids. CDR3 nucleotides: TGTGCCACCAGCAGCGGGACAGGGGGAGGCAAAAACATTCAGTACTTC. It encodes CATSSGTGGGKNIQYF.

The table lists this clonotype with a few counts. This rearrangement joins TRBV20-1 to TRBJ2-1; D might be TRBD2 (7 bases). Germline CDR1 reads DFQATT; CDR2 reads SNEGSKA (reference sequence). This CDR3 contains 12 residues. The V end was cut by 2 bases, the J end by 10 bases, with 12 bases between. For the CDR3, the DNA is TGCAGTGCTAGACCGGGGGGCTGGGAGCAGTTCTTC. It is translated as CSARPGGWEQFF.

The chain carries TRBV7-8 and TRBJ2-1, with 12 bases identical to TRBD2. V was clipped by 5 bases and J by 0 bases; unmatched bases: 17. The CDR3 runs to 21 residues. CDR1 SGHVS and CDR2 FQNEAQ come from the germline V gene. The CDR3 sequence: CASSLRGKTSGGGSSYNEQFF. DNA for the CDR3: TGTGCCAGCAGCCTCAGGGGTAAGACTAGCGGGGGAGGGAGCTCCTACAATGAGCAGTTCTTC.

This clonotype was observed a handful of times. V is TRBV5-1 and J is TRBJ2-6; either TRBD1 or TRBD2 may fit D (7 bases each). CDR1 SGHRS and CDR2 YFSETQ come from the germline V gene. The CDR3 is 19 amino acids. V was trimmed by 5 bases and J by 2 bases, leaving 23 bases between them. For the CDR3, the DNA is TGCGCCAGCAGTTACACCAACAGGGGAGGGACTCCTGGGGCCAACGTCCTGACTTTC. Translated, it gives CASSYTNRGGTPGANVLTF.

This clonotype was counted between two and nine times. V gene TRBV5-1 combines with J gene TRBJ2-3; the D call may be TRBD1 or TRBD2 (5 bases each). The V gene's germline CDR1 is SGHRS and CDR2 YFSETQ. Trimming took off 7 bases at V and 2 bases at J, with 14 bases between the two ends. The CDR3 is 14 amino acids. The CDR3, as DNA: TGCGCCAGCGGACCTCTGGGACCCACAGATACGCAGTATTTT. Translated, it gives CASGPLGPTDTQYF.